The present T cell receptor beta chain was sequenced within a study of regulatory T cells in long-lasting Graves disease. In the case of this clonotype: A far bigger clonotype differs at one base, so this is likely a read error.

The CDR3 loop spans 15 amino acids. CDR1 and CDR2 from the germline V gene are SNHLY and FYNNEI. Trimming stripped 4 bases from V and 13 bases from J, with 23 bases between. Through Arm-PCR of CDR3 regions and iRepertoire HTBI primers, TCR beta libraries were built. One entry per CDR3 protein, called by TCRdb with MiXCR from the multiplex PCR reads. The table includes a few hundred thousand distinct CDR3 sequences, approximately 20% detected once. Time point here: newly diagnosed GD, antithyroid drugs for less than 3 months. PBMCs were the source of the RNA used for TCR sequencing. The rearrangement uses TRBV2 and TRBJ2-1; D unresolved. The sequence derives from a female donor with Graves disease. Material: peripheral blood mononuclear cells (PBMCs), obtained at new diagnosis, from a patient treated with antithyroid drugs. CDR3 region: CASSGGRGPPETQFF. In nucleotides, the CDR3 is TGTGCCAGCAGTGGAGGCCGCGGTCCCCCAGAGACCCAGTTCTTC.